This T cell receptor (beta chain) was documented in a study of blood T cell repertoires in COVID-19. Whole-study context: Sites in the United States, Italy and Spain provided acute and convalescent COVID-19 samples.

Original handling: Scientists estimated how many nucleated cells there were by amplifying reference gene primers. The method was immunoSEQ multiplex PCR; TCRdb's version includes in-frame clones alone and lacks a portion of them. That table gives V, J and clone size, and the DNA gave D and trimming. The sample has under 200,000 clones; 80% to 90% are singletons. The CDR3 is 15 amino acids. Germline V gene lookup returns CDR1 MNHEY and CDR2 SVGAGI. V was pared by 5 bases and J by 5 bases, with 9 bases of the junction left unmatched. The receptor was derived from a man between 18 and 29 years old with active or convalescent COVID-19. The chain recombines TRBV6-5 with TRBJ1-1, with TRBD1 identical over 9 bases. Sequencing was done on a sample of peripheral blood. The CDR3 reads CASSPPGQGRTEAFF. CDR3 nucleotide sequence: TGTGCCAGCAGTCCTCCGGGACAGGGTCGGACTGAAGCTTTCTTT.